This T cell receptor (beta chain) comes out of a study of blood T cell repertoires in COVID-19. Study information: Collection of acute and convalescent COVID-19 samples took place in the United States, Italy and Spain. The cDNA or gDNA used as material had been derived from T cells, B-cell-depleted T cells, or PBMCs.

Some clones are missing from TCRdb's copy, which holds only in-frame ones; the method was immunoSEQ multiplex PCR. Here the sample spans some 180,000 clones, roughly 84% being singletons. Clinical history reported by participants formed the basis on which cohorts were assigned. Individuals in the exposed group had encountered a COVID-19 case within 2 weeks preceding study entry. The germline gives CDR1 SGHVS, CDR2 FQNEAQ. V was pared by 5 bases and J by 1 base, with 11 bases between. There are 14 residues in the CDR3. The TCR sequence derives from a woman aged 30 to 39 who had been exposed to COVID-19. Material: PBMCs or T cells enriched from blood (not recorded which). The chain uses TRBV7-8 and TRBJ1-1; D call uncertain. CDR3 loop: CASSEGSGNTEAFF. CDR3 sequence (DNA): TGTGCCAGCAGCGAGGGATCGGGGAACACTGAAGCTTTCTTT.